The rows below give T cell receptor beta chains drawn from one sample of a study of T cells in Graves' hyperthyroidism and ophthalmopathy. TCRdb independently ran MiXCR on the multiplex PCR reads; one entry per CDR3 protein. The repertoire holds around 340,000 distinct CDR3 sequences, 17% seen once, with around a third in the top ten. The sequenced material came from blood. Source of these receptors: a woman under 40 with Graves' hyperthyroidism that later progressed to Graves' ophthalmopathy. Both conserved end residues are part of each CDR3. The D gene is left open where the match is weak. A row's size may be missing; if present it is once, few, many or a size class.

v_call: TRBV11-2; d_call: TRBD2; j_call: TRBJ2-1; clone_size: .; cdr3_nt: TGTGCCAGCAGCTTAGTTCTAGCTGTGGGGGAGGGGAATGAGCAGTTCTTC; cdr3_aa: CASSLVLAVGEGNEQFF
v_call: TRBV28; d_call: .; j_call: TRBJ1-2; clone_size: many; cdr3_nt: TGTGCCAGCTTAGAAGCCATGGGCTACACCTTC; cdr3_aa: CASLEAMGYTF
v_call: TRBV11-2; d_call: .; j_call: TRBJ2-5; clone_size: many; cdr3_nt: TGTGCCAGCAGCTTAGTTGTCGGGAGCCTTGGGGGGACCCAGTACTTC; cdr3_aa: CASSLVVGSLGGTQYF
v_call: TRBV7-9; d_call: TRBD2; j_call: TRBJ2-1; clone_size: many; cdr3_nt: TGTGCCAGCAGCCCTGGGACCGGGACTAGCGGGGGAAATGAGCAGTTCTTC; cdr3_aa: CASSPGTGTSGGNEQFF
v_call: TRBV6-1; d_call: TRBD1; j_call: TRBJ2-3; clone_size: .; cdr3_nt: TGTGCCAGCAGATCGACAGGGGGCGGTTTAGATACGCAGTATTTT; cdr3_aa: CASRSTGGGLDTQYF
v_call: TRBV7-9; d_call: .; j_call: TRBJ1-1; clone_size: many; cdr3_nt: TGTGCCAGCAGCTTAGTCACCGGGAACACTGAAGCTTTCTTT; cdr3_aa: CASSLVTGNTEAFF
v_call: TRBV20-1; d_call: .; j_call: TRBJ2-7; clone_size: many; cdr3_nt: TGCAGTGCAAGAGACGGGACCGTCTACGAGCAGTACTTC; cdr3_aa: CSARDGTVYEQYF
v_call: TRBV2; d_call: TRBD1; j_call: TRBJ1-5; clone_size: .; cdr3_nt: TGTGCCAGCAGCGTAGGACAGGGTGGTCAGCCCCAGCATTTT; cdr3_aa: CASSVGQGGQPQHF
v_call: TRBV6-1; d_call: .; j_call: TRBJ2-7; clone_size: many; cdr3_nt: TGTGCCAGCAGTCCGGTAGGGGGGTTTTACTACGAGCAGTACTTC; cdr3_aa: CASSPVGGFYYEQYF
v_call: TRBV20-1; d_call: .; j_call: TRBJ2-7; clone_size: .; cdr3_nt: TGCAGTGCCCCAGGGGGAGGGAATGAGCAGTACTTC; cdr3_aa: CSAPGGGNEQYF
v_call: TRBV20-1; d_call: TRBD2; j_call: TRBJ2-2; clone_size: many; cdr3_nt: TGCAGTGCTGCCGGACTAGTGGCCGGGGAGCTGTTTTTT; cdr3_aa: CSAAGLVAGELFF
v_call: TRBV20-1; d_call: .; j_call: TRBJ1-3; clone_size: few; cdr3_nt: TGCAGTGCTAGTCCCCTGGACAGCGCAACCCGAAACACCATATATTTT; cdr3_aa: CSASPLDSATRNTIYF
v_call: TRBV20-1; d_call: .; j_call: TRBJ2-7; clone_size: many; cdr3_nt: TGCAGTGCGAGTGGGCAAGGGGACGATCAGTACTTC; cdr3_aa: CSASGQGDDQYF
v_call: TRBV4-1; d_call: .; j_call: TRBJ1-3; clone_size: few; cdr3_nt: TGCGCCAGCAGCTCGCAGGAGGGAGGAAACACCATATATTTT; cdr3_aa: CASSSQEGGNTIYF
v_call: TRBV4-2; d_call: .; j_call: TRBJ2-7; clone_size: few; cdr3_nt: TGTGCCAGCAGCCAAGGGTACAGGGTCGCAAGCTCCTACGAGCAGTACTTC; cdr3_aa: CASSQGYRVASSYEQYF
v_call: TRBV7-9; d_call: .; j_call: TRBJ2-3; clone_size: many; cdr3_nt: TGTGCCAGCAGCTCCCGAGCGGATACGCAGTATTTT; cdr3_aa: CASSSRADTQYF